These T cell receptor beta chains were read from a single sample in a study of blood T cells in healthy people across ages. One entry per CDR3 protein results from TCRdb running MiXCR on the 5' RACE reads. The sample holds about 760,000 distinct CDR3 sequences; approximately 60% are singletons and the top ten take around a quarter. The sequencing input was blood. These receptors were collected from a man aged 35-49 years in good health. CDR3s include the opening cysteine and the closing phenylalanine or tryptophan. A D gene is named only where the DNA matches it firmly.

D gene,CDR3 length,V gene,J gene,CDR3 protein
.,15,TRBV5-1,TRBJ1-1,CASSPSGDGGTEAFF
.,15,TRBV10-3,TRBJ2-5,CAISVALAAHETQYF
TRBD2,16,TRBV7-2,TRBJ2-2,CASSFLAGGHTGELFF
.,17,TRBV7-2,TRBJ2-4,CASSLGPTRGPKNIQYF
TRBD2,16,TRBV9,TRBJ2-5,CASSPQVAGVGETQYF
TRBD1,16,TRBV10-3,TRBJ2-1,CASLRDRGPNYNEQFF
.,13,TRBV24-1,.,CATSAPGLDEQYF
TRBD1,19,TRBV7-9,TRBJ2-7,CASSARDRVSLTNSYEQYF
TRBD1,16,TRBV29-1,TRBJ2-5,CSVEDPGTEHQETQYF
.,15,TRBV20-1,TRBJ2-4,CSATRFSSTQDIQYF
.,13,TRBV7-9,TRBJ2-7,CASSVGNSYEQYF
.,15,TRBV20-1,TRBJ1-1,CSATRGGGLNTEAFF
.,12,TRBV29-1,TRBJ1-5,CSVSRENQPQHF